This entry lists 14 T cell receptor beta chains sequenced from one sample in a study of radiation and T cells in renal cell carcinoma. The time point is: baseline pretreatment blood. Treatment defined: 15 Gy SBRT to primary tumor, nephrectomy 4 weeks later. Sequencing used immunoSEQ multiplex PCR; TCRdb keeps in-frame clones, though not all of them. This table has about 49,000 clones, 75% to 85% appearing once. Sequences were derived from blood, sampled from a patient whose treatment included radiotherapy and nephrectomy. The receptor set was obtained from a woman in her seventies with renal cell carcinoma.

The CDR3 DNA is TGCACCAGCTTCAGACAGAAAGAAAACACCGGGGAGCTGTTTTTT. This gives the protein CTSFRQKENTGELFF. V and J are TRBV1 and TRBJ2-2; TRBD1 reflects the table's D call only, with no check against the DNA. TRBV1 is a pseudogene locus. This CDR3 is 15 amino acids long.

The CDR3 spells CASSTIRDGSYEQYF. DNA of the CDR3: TGTGCCAGCAGTACCATCCGGGACGGATCCTACGAGCAGTACTTC. The chain carries TRBV6-6 and TRBJ2-7; D assignment may be TRBD1 or TRBD2 (5 bases each). CDR1 is MNHNY, CDR2 SVGAGI, per germline (reference sequence). The CDR3 sequence is 15 residues long. Trimming removed 5 bases from V and 1 base from J, with 15 bases in between.

The chain uses TRBV5-4 and TRBJ2-5, with 7 bases matching TRBD2. The CDR3 has 16 amino acids. CDR1 SGHNT and CDR2 YYREEE come from the germline V gene (reference sequence). The trim removed 0 bases at V and 5 bases at J, leaving 10 bases unmatched. The CDR3 here is CASSLAGLGEGETQYF. CDR3 coding DNA: TGTGCCAGCAGCTTGGCCGGACTAGGGGAGGGCGAGACCCAGTACTTC.

This chain uses TRBV5-4 with TRBJ2-5; 9 positions agree with TRBD2. This CDR3 is built from 15 residues. After removal of 4 bases from V and 4 bases from J, the junction contained 8 bases not matched to a gene. Germline CDR1 and CDR2: SGHNT and YYREEE (reference sequence). CDR3 in amino acids: CASSPGVSGGETQYF. The CDR3 DNA is TGTGCCAGCAGCCCGGGGGTTAGCGGGGGAGAGACCCAGTACTTC. Based on the CDR3 plus reference TRBV5-4 and TRBJ2-5, the full variable domain is ETGVTQSPTHLIKTRGQQVTLRCSSQSGHNTVSWYQQALGQGPQFIFQYYREEENGRGNFPPRFSGLQFPNYSSELNVNALELDDSALYLCASSPGVSGGETQYFGPGTRLLVL.

This chain joins TRBV6-5 and TRBJ2-1; 7 nucleotides agree with TRBD2. CDR1 and CDR2 (germline): MNHEY, SVGAGI. The CDR3 runs to 16 residues. With V trimmed by 0 bases and J by 7 bases, 9 bases remained unmatched. The CDR3: CASSYSRAGVWNEQFF. CDR3 nucleotides: TGTGCCAGCAGTTACTCGAGGGCGGGAGTTTGGAATGAGCAGTTCTTC.

The chain combines TRBV6-5 with TRBJ1-5, with 9 bases aligning to TRBD1. V lost 6 bases, J lost 3 bases, and 6 bases stayed unmatched. The CDR3 loop spans 15 amino acids. Germline V CDR1 and CDR2: MNHEY, SVGAGI. The CDR3 loop is CASRSGTGINQPQHF. CDR3 sequence (DNA): TGTGCCAGCAGATCTGGGACAGGGATCAATCAGCCCCAGCATTTT.

This chain connects TRBV19 to TRBJ2-5; D perhaps matches TRBD2 (5 bases). Germline-derived CDR1 and CDR2 are LNHDA and SQIVND (reference sequence). The CDR3 covers 14 residues. V was shortened by 7 bases and J by 0 bases, with 12 bases between the two germline ends. The CDR3: CASNERGYQETQYF. DNA for the CDR3: TGTGCCAGTAACGAAAGAGGGTACCAAGAGACCCAGTACTTC.

This clone was recorded once. The chain uses TRBV7-6 and TRBJ1-5; D gene uncertain. The CDR3 has 13 amino acids. The germline V gene encodes CDR1 SGHVS and CDR2 FNYEAQ. Trimming stripped 5 bases from V and 6 bases from J, with 11 bases between. The CDR3 DNA is TGTGCCAGCAGCCCTGGTCGGTCTCAGCCCCAGCATTTT. Translating it yields CASSPGRSQPQHF. The full variable domain, its missing parts supplied by reference TRBV7-6 and TRBJ1-5, is GAGVSQSPRYKVTKRGQDVALRCDPISGHVSLYWYRQALGQGPEFLTYFNYEAQQDKSGLPNDRFSAERPEGSISTLTIQRTEQRDSAMYRCASSPGRSQPQHFGDGTRLSIL.

J is TRBJ2-7 and V is TRBV6-1, with D perhaps TRBD1 (6 bases). The CDR3 length is 13 residues. Germline CDR1 MNHNS, CDR2 SASEGT. V lost 11 bases to trimming and J lost 1 base, with 15 bases between them. CDR3 residues: CARGAGASYEQYF. The CDR3 DNA follows: TGTGCCCGCGGAGCAGGGGCGTCCTACGAGCAGTACTTC.

This chain uses TRBV2 with TRBJ2-2, with TRBD1 as a possible D gene (5 bases). This CDR3 is 13 amino acids long. Germline assignment: CDR1 SNHLY and CDR2 FYNNEI. V lost 6 bases and J lost 4, with 9 bases in between. The CDR3 sequence is CASRRQTTGELFF. The CDR3 DNA is TGTGCCAGCAGACGACAGACCACCGGGGAGCTGTTTTTT.

V is TRBV27 and J is TRBJ1-5; D is uncertain. Trimming pared 5 bases from V and 1 base from J, leaving 15 bases between. CDR3 length: 16 amino acids. CDR1 and CDR2 from the germline V gene are MNHEY and SMNVEV (reference sequence). CDR3 loop: CASSDNGVSSNQPQHF. CDR3 DNA: TGTGCCAGCAGTGACAATGGGGTGTCAAGCAATCAGCCCCAGCATTTT.

The chain carries TRBV20-1 and TRBJ1-2; no firm D call. The germline V gene encodes CDR1 DFQATT and CDR2 SNEGSKA (reference sequence). The CDR3 spans 11 residues. V shed 5 bases and J shed 7 bases, with 11 bases lying between them. This chain's CDR3 is CSAPFPPGYTF. CDR3 in DNA: TGCAGTGCTCCCTTCCCGCCTGGCTACACCTTC.

The V gene is TRBV7-2, the J gene TRBJ2-7; 12 bases match TRBD2. The CDR3 has 19 residues. V lost 5 bases, J lost 7 bases, and 21 bases stayed unmatched. Germline V gene lookup returns CDR1 SGHTA and CDR2 FQGNSA. CDR3 in amino acids: CASSRLRDKGLAGPGEQYF. The CDR3 DNA is TGTGCCAGCAGCCGTCTCCGGGACAAGGGACTAGCGGGCCCTGGGGAGCAGTACTTC.

The rearrangement joins TRBV6-5 to TRBJ1-4; 7 bases line up with TRBD1. V shed 4 bases, J shed 5 bases, and the junction held 10 bases outside the gene matches. Germline assignment: CDR1 MNHEY and CDR2 SVGAGI. The CDR3 runs to 16 residues. This CDR3 reads CASSSDRVGDNEKLFF. CDR3 in DNA: TGTGCCAGCAGTTCAGACAGGGTTGGCGACAATGAAAAACTGTTTTTT.